The 4 T cell receptor beta chains presented below share a single source sample, sequenced in a study of T cell responses to AZD1222 COVID-19 vaccine. Libraries were prepared by immunoSEQ multiplex PCR; TCRdb keeps only in-frame clonotypes and omits some of them. The sample lists fewer than 200,000 clones; 90% to 95% were seen once. The sample in question was peripheral blood, obtained 28 days after the second dose of the MenACWY control vaccine. The source of these receptors is an adult who received the MenACWY meningococcal vaccine as a control.

The rearrangement links TRBV7-5 to TRBJ2-2; the table's TRBD2 call for D was not verified on the DNA. TRBV7-5 is flagged as a pseudogene. The length of the CDR3 is 18 residues. CDR3 residues: CARSLREGAGENTGELFF. In nucleotides, the CDR3 is TGTGCCAGAAGCTTAAGGGAGGGTGCGGGGGAGAACACCGGGGAGCTGTTTTTT.

The chain links TRBV9 to TRBJ2-1; weak D call: TRBD2 (6 bases). Germline V gene lookup returns CDR1 SGDLS and CDR2 YYNGEE. CDR3 length equals 14 residues. V lost 6 bases to trimming and J lost 4 bases, with 14 bases between them. CDR3 region: CASKGSGGYNEQFF. CDR3 nucleotide sequence: TGTGCCAGCAAGGGTAGCGGTGGATACAATGAGCAGTTCTTC.

The chain links TRBV19 to TRBJ1-5; D remains unclear. The CDR3 is made up of 16 amino acids. Trimming took off 1 base at V and 1 base at J, with 11 bases between the two ends. In germline, CDR1 is LNHDA, CDR2 SQIVND (reference sequence). The CDR3 DNA follows: TGTGCCAGTAGTATAGTTGGACTCGGAAGCAATCAGCCCCAGCATTTT. The encoded protein is CASSIVGLGSNQPQHF. Drawing the rest from reference TRBV19 and TRBJ1-5, the complete variable domain is DGGITQSPKYLFRKEGQNVTLSCEQNLNHDAMYWYRQDPGQGLRLIYYSQIVNDFQKGDIAEGYSVSREKKESFPLTVTSAQKNPTAFYLCASSIVGLGSNQPQHFGDGTRLSIL.

V and J are TRBV18 and TRBJ1-5, with D unresolved. Germline CDR1 is KGHSH and CDR2 is LQKENI. The V end lost 6 bases, the J end lost 3 bases, and 9 bases lay between the germline ends. This CDR3 contains 13 residues. For the CDR3, the DNA is TGTGCCAGCTCCCGTTCCGTCAATCAGCCCCAGCATTTT. It translates to CASSRSVNQPQHF. Combining the CDR3 with reference TRBV18 and TRBJ1-5 gives the whole variable domain NAGVMQNPRHLVRRRGQEARLRCSPMKGHSHVYWYRQLPEEGLKFMVYLQKENIIDESGMPKERFSAEFPKEGPSILRIQQVVRGDSAAYFCASSRSVNQPQHFGDGTRLSIL.